These 28 T cell receptor beta chains originate from one sample sequenced in a study of T cells in women clearing cervical HPV infection. Using immunoSEQ multiplex PCR, the repertoire was profiled, and TCRdb retains in-frame clones only, with some absent. This sample contains some 20,000 clones. The sequencing sample was made of blood buffy coat. The receptor source for this set is a woman between 18 and 70 years old with a cervical HPV16 infection that either progressed to CIN3+ or cleared (not recorded which).

A note on this clone: The read ends 3 residues before the CDR3 terminus; that terminus is restored from the germline J gene. The chain carries TRBV7-9 and TRBJ1-4; 11 bases are shared with TRBD1. The CDR3 totals 15 residues. Germline values: CDR1 SEHNR, CDR2 FQNEAQ (reference sequence). The V segment lost 5 bases and the J segment 8 bases; nucleotides outside the gene matches: 7. CDR3 loop: CASSPGQGAREKLFF. Incomplete CDR3 DNA: TGTGCCAGCAGCCCTGGACAGGGGGCGAGAGAAAAA.

Note on this clone: The CDR3 end lies 3 residues beyond the end of the read and is filled in from the germline J gene. The rearrangement links TRBV28 to TRBJ2-7; D gene uncertain. V lost 7 bases, J lost 5 bases, and 18 bases lay in between. Germline V lookup: CDR1 MDHEN, CDR2 SYDVKM. The CDR3 totals 14 residues. The CDR3 DNA, read in part, is TGTGCCAGCATCCAACCCCGAACACCCCACGAG. It translates to CASIQPRTPHE. The entire CDR3 sequence reads CASIQPRTPHEQYF.

The chain's CDR3 is CASMAHGLTDTQYF. The DNA read from the CDR3 is TGTGCCAGCATGGCGCACGGACTCACAGATACG. V is TRBV7-9 and J is TRBJ2-3, with a weak D call TRBD2 (5 bases). The CDR3 extends 3 residues past the end of the read, so its final part is completed from the germline J gene. The CDR3 covers 14 residues. Between the trimmed V and J ends, which lost 7 bases and 2 bases, there was a span of 13 bases. Germline V gene data show CDR1 as SEHNR and CDR2 as FQNEAQ (reference sequence).

A note on this clone: At one of its ends the junction is not consistent with the germline gene, which may arise from a read error. The sequence runs out 3 residues before the end of the CDR3; the remainder is reconstructed from the germline J gene. V is TRBV5-1 and J is TRBJ2-5; 11 nucleotides line up with TRBD2. Looked up from germline, CDR1 is SGHRS and CDR2 is YFSETQ. The CDR3 sequence is 17 residues long. Incomplete CDR3 DNA: TGCACCAGCAGCTTGGATCTCTCTAGCGGGGGGCAAGAGACC. It codes for CTSSLDLSSGGQET. The complete CDR3 reads CTSSLDLSSGGQETQYF. Full variable domain (rest looked up from reference TRBV5-1 and TRBJ2-5): KAGVTQTPRYLIKTRGQQVTLSCSPISGHRSVSWYQQTPGQGLQFLFEYFSETQRNKGNFPGRFSGRQFSNSRSEMNVSTLELGDSALYLCTSSLDLSSGGQETQYFGPGTRLLVL.

Here the CDR3 reads CASSYAETGVGADTQYF. The sequenced part of the CDR3 DNA is TGCGCCAGCAGCTATGCTGAGACAGGAGTAGGAGCAGATACG. The genes are TRBV5-1 and TRBJ2-3, with a weak D call TRBD1 (6 bases). The sequence runs out 3 residues before the end of the CDR3; the remainder is reconstructed from the germline J gene. The CDR3 runs 17 residues. CDR1 and CDR2 from the germline V gene are SGHRS and YFSETQ. V was cut by 3 bases and J by 4 bases, with 21 bases left in between.

In regard to this clone: The sequenced fragment ends 3 residues before the CDR3 boundary, so the rest is inferred from the germline J gene. V usage is TRBV20-1 and J usage is TRBJ1-4, with 9 bases fitting TRBD1. Trimming took 3 bases from V and 7 from J; bases not matched to a gene: 6. Per germline, CDR1 DFQATT and CDR2 SNEGSKA (reference sequence). This CDR3 comprises 14 residues. The sequenced part of the CDR3 DNA is TGCAGTGCTAGGGGGACAGGGTCGAGTGAAAAA. Its protein product is CSARGTGSSEK. The full CDR3 protein reads CSARGTGSSEKLFF.

Concerning this clone itself: Coverage ceases 3 residues before the CDR3 finishes, and the germline J gene fills in the end. This chain links TRBV6-2 or TRBV6-3 with TRBJ1-2; tentative D call: TRBD1 (5 bases). The germline CDR1 and CDR2 sequences are MNHEY and SVGEGT. The CDR3 spans 15 residues. CDR3 DNA, as far as it was read: TGTGCCAGCAGTTACTCGTCTAGCGGGGGAGATACC. Protein sequence: CASSYSSSGGDT. The full CDR3 protein reads CASSYSSSGGDTYTF.

CDR3 residues: CASSLAQITGELFF. CDR3 DNA, as far as it was read: TGTGCCAGCAGCTTAGCACAGATCACCGGGGAG. This chain links TRBV7-8 with TRBJ2-2; D gene unclear. The missing CDR3 end, 3 residues past where the read stops, is filled in from the germline J gene. The CDR3 spans 14 residues. The germline V gene has CDR1 SGHVS and CDR2 FQNEAQ. V lost 0 bases, J lost 4 bases, and 6 bases lay in between. The full variable domain, with the rest looked up from reference TRBV7-8 and TRBJ2-2, is GAGVSQSPRYKVAKRGQDVALRCDPISGHVSLFWYQQALGQGPEFLTYFQNEAQLDKSGLPSDRFFAERPEGSVSTLKIQRTQQEDSAVYLCASSLAQITGELFFGEGSRLTVL.

For this clone: Sequencing ends 3 residues short of the CDR3 end; the germline J gene provides the rest. The V and J genes are TRBV7-2 and TRBJ2-3; 8 nucleotides align to TRBD1. Germline V gene lookup returns CDR1 SGHTA and CDR2 FQGNSA. The ends lost 3 bases at V and 3 bases at J; junction bases unmatched: 5. This CDR3 has 15 amino acids. CDR3 DNA (partial): TGTGCCAGCAGCTTGGGACAGGCTGGGACAGATACG. Residues: CASSLGQAGTDT. The complete CDR3 reads CASSLGQAGTDTQYF.

Worth noting for this clone: The sequenced fragment ends 3 residues before the CDR3 boundary, so the rest is inferred from the germline J gene. The chain is built from TRBV7-6 and TRBJ1-6; weak D call: TRBD1 (5 bases). Trimming removed 5 bases from V and 7 bases from J, with 9 bases in between. This CDR3 is 13 amino acids long. In germline, CDR1 is SGHVS, CDR2 FNYEAQ. The sequenced CDR3 bases are TGTGCCAGCAGCAGCGAGGGGAATTCACCC. It yields the protein CASSSEGNSP. The entire CDR3 protein is CASSSEGNSPLHF.

Note on this clone: Sequencing ends 3 residues short of the CDR3 end; the germline J gene provides the rest. V and J are TRBV7-9 and TRBJ1-1, with 7 positions matching TRBD1. The CDR3 runs to 15 residues. Germline V gene sequence: CDR1 SEHNR, CDR2 FQNEAQ (reference sequence). With V trimmed by 5 bases and J by 0 bases, 6 bases remained unmatched. The sequenced part of the CDR3 DNA is TGTGCCAGCAGCGCACAGGGGACCGTGAACACTGAA. Protein product: CASSAQGTVNTE. The full CDR3 reads CASSAQGTVNTEAFF. The entire variable domain, with the rest obtained from reference TRBV7-9 and TRBJ1-1, is as follows: DTGVSQNPRHKITKRGQNVTFRCDPISEHNRLYWYRQTLGQGPEFLTYFQNEAQLEKSRLLSDRFSAERPKGSFSTLEIQRTEQGDSAMYLCASSAQGTVNTEAFFGQGTRLTVV.

About this clone: The read falls 3 residues short of the CDR3 end, and the missing part is taken from the germline J gene. The chain uses TRBV29-1 and TRBJ2-1, with 9 positions matching TRBD2. The trim removed 4 bases at V and 3 bases at J, leaving 10 bases unmatched. The CDR3 extends over 16 amino acids. Germline CDR1 is SQVTM and CDR2 is ANQGSEA. CDR3 region: CSVGGSSGEVYNEQFF. The CDR3 bases that were read are TGCAGCGTTGGGGGGTCTAGCGGGGAGGTCTACAATGAG.

Concerning this clone: The CDR3 end lies 3 residues beyond the end of the read and is filled in from the germline J gene. The chain links TRBV18 to TRBJ1-3; D is perhaps TRBD1 (6 bases). The CDR3 is 17 residues long. The V end was cut by 0 bases, the J end by 0 bases, with 12 bases between. The germline V gene has CDR1 KGHSH and CDR2 LQKENI. Partial CDR3 DNA: TGTGCCAGCTCACCACCGTCGGGGGGCAGCTCTGGAAACACC. Its protein is CASSPPSGGSSGNT. The complete CDR3 protein is CASSPPSGGSSGNTIYF.

Note on this clone: The CDR3 goes on 3 residues after the read ends, and that part is filled in from the germline J gene. The chain combines TRBV4-1 with TRBJ1-6, with 7 positions matching TRBD1. With 0 bases clipped from V and 10 bases from J, the junction kept 6 bases outside the gene matches. The CDR3 totals 15 residues. The germline gives CDR1 MGHRA, CDR2 YSYEKL. CDR3 bases read: TGCGCCAGCAGCCAAGATCCGGCAGGGGGGTCACCC. It specifies CASSQDPAGGSP. The full CDR3 protein is CASSQDPAGGSPLHF.

Details on this clone: Read data end 3 residues before the CDR3 end; the end is taken from the germline J gene. This chain uses TRBV30 with TRBJ2-5; TRBD1 aligns across 7 bases. The CDR3 consists of 14 residues. From germline, CDR1 is GTSNPN and CDR2 SVGIG (reference sequence). V was clipped by 5 bases and J by 4 bases; unmatched bases: 10. The CDR3 spells CAWGRTGAGETQYF. Partial CDR3 DNA: TGTGCCTGGGGAAGGACAGGTGCTGGAGAGACC.

Concerning this clone itself: The read gets to within 3 residues of the CDR3 end, and the germline J gene fills in the rest. V gene TRBV14 combines with J gene TRBJ2-5; 7 nucleotides agree with TRBD2. J lost 5 bases, V lost 5 bases, and 5 bases had no gene match. The CDR3 runs to 13 residues. In germline, CDR1 is SGHDN, CDR2 FVKESK. The CDR3 region is CASSILARETQYF. The sequenced CDR3 bases are TGTGCCAGCAGCATACTAGCGAGGGAGACC.

Turning to this clone: The read finishes 3 residues shy of the CDR3 end, and the germline J gene is used to complete it. The chain employs TRBV2 and TRBJ1-2; 8 nucleotides align to TRBD1. The CDR3 totals 14 residues. After removal of 6 bases from V and 6 bases from J, the junction contained 9 bases not matched to a gene. In germline, CDR1 is SNHLY, CDR2 FYNNEI. CDR3: CASRTDRGLDGYTF. CDR3 bases read: TGTGCCAGCAGGACAGACAGGGGTCTCGATGGC.

A note on this clone: The observed sequence ends 3 residues before the CDR3 terminus, with the missing tail filled in from the germline J gene. The chain joins TRBV6-4 to TRBJ2-3; TRBD1 is a possible D gene (5 bases). The V gene lost 5 bases and the J gene lost 1 base, with 10 bases spanning the gap. The CDR3 runs to 14 residues. From germline, CDR1 is MRHNA and CDR2 SNTAGT. The CDR3: CASSISTGTDTQYF. The CDR3 DNA, read in part, is TGTGCCAGCAGTATTTCGACAGGCACAGATACG.

Worth noting for this clone: The read halts 3 residues ahead of the CDR3 end, with the missing end drawn from the germline J gene. V gene TRBV6-7 combines with J gene TRBJ1-5; 8 nucleotides align to TRBD1. TRBV6-7 is labeled an ORF, and its function is uncertain. The length of the CDR3 is 17 residues. V gave up 5 bases and J gave up 3 bases; unmatched junction bases: 12. CDR3 sequence reads: CASSQQGGQPFNQPQHF. CDR3 DNA, as far as it was read: TGTGCCAGCAGTCAACAGGGGGGCCAGCCCTTCAATCAGCCC.

In the case of this clone: The read stops 3 residues short of the end of the CDR3; the missing end is completed from the germline J gene. The chain links TRBV3-1 (or the pseudogene TRBV3-2) to TRBJ2-5, with D possibly matching TRBD2 (5 bases). Trimming removed 5 bases at V and 3 bases at J, with 13 bases between. Germline lookup yields CDR1 LGHDT and CDR2 YNNKEL (reference sequence). This CDR3 has 14 amino acids. CDR3 DNA, as far as it was read: TGTGCCAGCAGCTCTACTAGAGGAGAAGAGACC. Amino acids: CASSSTRGEET. The full CDR3 sequence reads CASSSTRGEETQYF.

Points on this clone: The read terminates 3 residues before the CDR3 end, so the remaining end is supplied by the germline J gene. This chain uses TRBV18 with TRBJ2-6, with D maybe TRBD1 (6 bases). CDR3 size: 18 residues. Trimming took off 6 bases at V and 1 base at J, with 19 bases between the two ends. Germline assignment: CDR1 KGHSH and CDR2 LQKENI. CDR3 bases read: TGTGCCAGCTCCCTGAATTTACAGGGTCCGTCTGGGGCCAACGTC. It is translated as CASSLNLQGPSGANV. The entire CDR3 is CASSLNLQGPSGANVLTF.

Notes on this clone: The read terminates 3 residues before the CDR3 end, so the remaining end is supplied by the germline J gene. The chain employs TRBV10-1 and TRBJ1-4; D might be TRBD1 (6 bases). CDR1 and CDR2 (germline): WNHNN, SYGVQD (reference sequence). This CDR3 comprises 15 residues. The germline V and J ends were trimmed by 5 bases and 7 bases, with 17 bases remaining between them. The part of the CDR3 DNA that was read is TGCGCCAGCAGTAACGGGTCAGGGGTTCTTGAAAAA. Translating it yields CASSNGSGVLEK. Given in full, the CDR3 is CASSNGSGVLEKLFF.

For this clone: Read data end 3 residues before the CDR3 end; the end is taken from the germline J gene. The genes are TRBV28 and TRBJ1-2; 10 bases align to TRBD1. With 6 bases clipped from V and 5 bases from J, the junction kept 6 bases outside the gene matches. The CDR3 is made up of 14 amino acids. Germline CDR1 MDHEN, CDR2 SYDVKM. The CDR3: CASRPGQGFYGYTF. The DNA read from the CDR3 is TGTGCCAGCAGACCGGGACAGGGGTTTTATGGC.

A note on this clone: The missing CDR3 end, 3 residues past where the read stops, is filled in from the germline J gene. This chain links TRBV19 with TRBJ2-3; no clear D. Germline V gene sequence: CDR1 LNHDA, CDR2 SQIVND (reference sequence). The CDR3 is 16 amino acids. V shed 3 bases and J shed 0 bases, with 13 bases lying between them. The DNA read from the CDR3 is TGTGCCAGTAGTATTACCTACAGAGCTAGCACAGATACG. Its protein is CASSITYRASTDT. The whole CDR3 sequence reads CASSITYRASTDTQYF.

Details on this clone: From the germline J gene comes the end of the CDR3, since the read stops 3 residues before it. This chain connects TRBV4-1 to TRBJ2-3, with D tentatively TRBD1 (6 bases). Germline-derived CDR1 and CDR2 are MGHRA and YSYEKL. The CDR3 has 14 residues. The CDR3 sequence is CASSQVQGNQPQYF. CDR3 DNA, as far as it was read: TGCGCCAGCAGCCAAGTACAGGGCAATCAGCCG.

In the case of this clone: From the germline J gene comes the end of the CDR3, since the read stops 3 residues before it. This chain uses TRBV7-8 with TRBJ2-3; 8 positions agree with TRBD1. CDR1 and CDR2 from the germline V gene are SGHVS and FQNEAQ. This CDR3 region has 15 residues. CDR3 loop: CASSPGQGGRETQYF. Partial CDR3 DNA: TGTGCCAGCAGCCCAGGACAGGGCGGTAGAGAGACG. Using reference TRBV7-8 and TRBJ2-3 for the parts outside the CDR3, the full variable domain is GAGVSQSPRYKVAKRGQDVALRCDPISGHVSLFWYQQALGQGPEFLTYFQNEAQLDKSGLPSDRFFAERPEGSVSTLKIQRTQQEDSAVYLCASSPGQGGRETQYFGPGTRLTVL.

Regarding this clone: The read comes to an end 3 residues before the CDR3 does, leaving the germline J gene to fill in the end. At the DNA level, this CDR3 is encoded by other sequences in the same sample as well. The genes are TRBV5-6 and TRBJ2-3; 8 bases map to TRBD2. There are 15 residues in the CDR3. Germline lookup yields CDR1 SGHDT and CDR2 YYEEEE. The V segment lost 4 bases and the J segment 6 bases; nucleotides outside the gene matches: 10. The CDR3 sequence is CASSHGLAHTDTQYF. The DNA read from the CDR3 is TGTGCCAGCAGCCATGGACTAGCCCACACGGATACG.

Comment on this clone: The read gets to within 3 residues of the CDR3 end, and the germline J gene fills in the rest. The V gene is TRBV20-1, the J gene TRBJ2-2; D unclear. The CDR3 length is 11 residues. Germline V gene lookup returns CDR1 DFQATT and CDR2 SNEGSKA (reference sequence). Trimming cost V 2 bases and J 6 bases, with 4 bases left between them. The CDR3 loop reads CSARRAGELFF. Incomplete CDR3 DNA: TGCAGTGCTAGACGGGCCGGGGAG.